Listed here is a single T cell receptor beta chain. A read error may produce the germline difference seen at one junction end. Primers: 60 Vbeta forward and 13 Jbeta reverse. Only in-frame clones appear in the TCRdb table, and some are missing; sequencing was by immunoSEQ multiplex PCR. This table has some 170,000 clones, approximately 70% appearing once. The data were obtained in a study of cytomegalovirus exposure and HLA in healthy donors. There are 16 residues in the CDR3. CDR1 is SGHTA and CDR2 is FQGNSA in the germline V gene. The TCR comes from a human donor in good health. The sequenced sample was PBMCs. The V and J genes are TRBV7-2 and TRBJ2-7, with a possible D match to TRBD2 (6 bases). The CDR3 loop is CASSLIGSGTGYKQYF. The DNA for the CDR3 is TGTGCCAGCAGCTTAATAGGTAGCGGTACTGGCTACAAGCAGTACTTC.